These T cell receptor beta chains were read from a single sample in a study of cytomegalovirus exposure and HLA in healthy donors. TCRdb's copy holds only in-frame clones and misses some; the assay was immunoSEQ multiplex PCR. The listing records roughly 200,000 clones. Material for sequencing was PBMCs. The receptor source for this set is a girl aged 2-10 years in good health and CMV-seropositive. Both conserved end residues are part of each CDR3. D genes are given only for firm matches.

TRBD2 TRBJ2-1 TRBV15 TGTGCCACCAGCAGAGATACGATTCAGACTAGCGGGAGGAATGAGCAGTTCTTC CATSRDTIQTSGRNEQFF
NA TRBJ1-5 TRBV30 TGTGCCTGGAGTGGCCCTCCCGGGCCCCAGCATTTT CAWSGPPGPQHF
TRBD1 TRBJ1-3 TRBV9 TGTGCCAGCAGCGTAGGGACAGGGACTGGAAACACCATATATTTT CASSVGTGTGNTIYF
TRBD2 TRBJ2-3 TRBV5-1 TGCGCCAGCAGCTTGGGGGCTAGCGGACGCACAGATACGCAGTATTTT CASSLGASGRTDTQYF
TRBD2 TRBJ2-3 TRBV4-2 TGTGCCAGCAGCCAAGACATAGCGGGAGGAGGGGATACGCAGTATTTT CASSQDIAGGGDTQYF
NA TRBJ2-5 TRBV28 TGTGCCAGCAGTTCTTCCCCCATCGCCGGGACACCTCAAGAGACCCAGTACTTC CASSSSPIAGTPQETQYF
TRBD2 TRBJ2-7 TRBV11-2 TGTGCCAGCAGCCCGCTAGCGGGAGGGCCCGAGCAGTACTTC CASSPLAGGPEQYF
TRBD2 TRBJ2-1 TRBV4-1 TGCGCCAGCAGGCACCTTCTAGCGGGAGCCGACAATGAGCAGTTCTTC CASRHLLAGADNEQFF
NA TRBJ1-2 TRBV27 TGTGCCAGCGCCGGGATTGGTGGTCGTTCGAACTATGGCTACACCTTC CASAGIGGRSNYGYTF
NA TRBJ2-7 TRBV5-4 TGTGCCAGCAGCTTGAGTCGGGTACCCTACGAGCAGTACTTC CASSLSRVPYEQYF